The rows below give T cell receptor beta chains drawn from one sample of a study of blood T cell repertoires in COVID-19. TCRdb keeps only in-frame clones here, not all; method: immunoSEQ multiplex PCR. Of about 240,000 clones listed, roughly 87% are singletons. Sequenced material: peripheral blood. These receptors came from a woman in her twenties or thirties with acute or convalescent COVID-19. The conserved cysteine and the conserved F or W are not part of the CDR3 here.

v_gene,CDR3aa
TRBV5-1,ASSLPAGARETQY
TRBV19,ASSKMEGQGAIGANVLT
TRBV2,ASSERDIPTEAF
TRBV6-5,ASSTTISSYEQY
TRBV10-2,ASSVTGLGETQY
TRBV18,ASSPIGLAGGGEQY
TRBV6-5,ASSPRDRVAGYT
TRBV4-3,ASSWTSGRTGELF
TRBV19,ASSSDRGKETQY
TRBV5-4,ASSWHTGTGELF
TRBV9,ASSVGKGQSSYNEQF
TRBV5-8,ASSFGGYPYNEQF
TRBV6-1,ASSDNLGGTEAF
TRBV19,ASRAQRDSNQPQH
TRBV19,ASSPTSGRTDTQY
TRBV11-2,ASSLRLAGGTRAKNIQY
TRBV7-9,ASSLDLTENEQF
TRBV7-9,ASSLVPGLNLTGELF
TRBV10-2,ASSGETYEQY
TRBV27,ASTATGGDSGNTIY
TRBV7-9,ASSFGQPMGSPLH
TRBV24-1,ATSDNRGQPQH
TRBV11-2,ASSSGRIEGTEAF
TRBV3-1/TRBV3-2,ASSRQTGADNSPLH
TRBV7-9,ASSFSGGQETQY
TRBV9,ASSVRGLAGGPTVTDTQY
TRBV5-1,ASSLRTGTYGYT
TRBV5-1,ASSLTGSDNSPLH
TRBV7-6,ASSLVKGAQYEQY
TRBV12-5,ASGTLKTSEQY
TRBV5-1,ASSLAPSGRIHEQY
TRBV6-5,ASSFTATGELF
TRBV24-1,AIPDRFATNEKLF
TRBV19,ASSITSGSTYEQY
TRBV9,ASSVEGAGGQYNEQF